Shown below are 31 T cell receptor beta chains from a single sample sequenced in a study of PD-1 blockade in classical Hodgkin lymphoma. As for time point: cycle 4 day 1 (C4D1), after less than 7 weeks of nivolumab. Every patient had relapsed following autologous stem cell transplantation, and cohorts differed in brentuximab vedotin exposure. Out of thawed PBMCs, magnetic negative selection purified CD4+ T cells. Some clones are missing from TCRdb's copy, which holds only in-frame ones; the method was immunoSEQ multiplex PCR. In the table there are about 15,000 clones, about three quarters of which are singletons. The material sequenced was CD4+ T cells from blood, taken before the fourth cycle of nivolumab. These receptors were taken from a human donor with classical Hodgkin lymphoma.

This chain uses TRBV19 with TRBJ2-1; a weak D match, TRBD2 (7 bases). This CDR3 is 16 amino acids long. The V gene lost 1 base and the J gene lost 4 bases, with 14 bases spanning the gap. The germline gives CDR1 LNHDA, CDR2 SQIVND (reference sequence). CDR3 nucleotide sequence: TGTGCCAGTAGTATAGCGGGGGGCCTAGATTACAATGAGCAGTTCTTC. It encodes CASSIAGGLDYNEQFF.

The genes are TRBV5-1 and TRBJ2-1; D is perhaps TRBD1 (5 bases). The CDR3 totals 14 residues. Germline CDR1 and CDR2: SGHRS and YFSETQ. V lost 3 bases and J lost 6, with 13 bases in between. DNA of the CDR3: TGCGCCAGCAGCTCCAGCAGGGTCCGCAATGAGCAGTTCTTC. Translating it yields CASSSSRVRNEQFF.

This rearrangement joins TRBV10-3 to TRBJ2-7, with D uncertain. Per germline, CDR1 ENHRY and CDR2 SYGVKD. CDR3 length: 12 amino acids. V was cut by 5 bases and J by 2 bases, with 7 bases left in between. DNA of the CDR3: TGTGCCATCAGTCCCAGTCCCTACGAGCAGTACTTC. It translates to CAISPSPYEQYF.

This clone showed up just a few times. This rearrangement joins TRBV28 to TRBJ2-2; D is possibly TRBD2 (6 bases). The CDR3 runs to 13 residues. V lost 5 bases and J lost 4, with 8 bases in between. The germline gives CDR1 MDHEN, CDR2 SYDVKM. The CDR3 loop reads CASSRDFTGELFF. The CDR3, as DNA: TGTGCCAGCAGTCGGGACTTCACCGGGGAGCTGTTTTTT.

The CDR3 region is CASSPQRGRADTQYF. In DNA, the CDR3 is TGTGCCAGCTCACCACAGCGGGGTAGGGCAGATACGCAGTATTTT. The chain joins TRBV18 to TRBJ2-3; 7 positions agree with TRBD2. The trim removed 1 base at V and 4 bases at J, leaving 5 bases unmatched. CDR1 is KGHSH, CDR2 LQKENI, per germline. The CDR3 sequence is 15 residues long.

This chain connects TRBV2 to TRBJ2-3; D uncertain. In germline, CDR1 is SNHLY, CDR2 FYNNEI. Trimming left V 9 bases short and J 4 bases short, with 8 bases between. This CDR3 comprises 11 residues. CDR3 protein: CASAIADTQYF. CDR3 in DNA: TGTGCCAGTGCTATCGCAGATACGCAGTATTTT.

V usage is TRBV19 and J usage is TRBJ1-1; 10 bases match TRBD1. V lost 4 bases to trimming and J lost 5 bases; unmatched junction nucleotides: 7. This CDR3 has 15 residues. Germline CDR1 and CDR2: LNHDA and SQIVND (reference sequence). This chain's CDR3 is CASSKMTGGITEAFF. For the CDR3, the DNA is TGTGCCAGTAGTAAGATGACAGGGGGCATAACTGAAGCTTTCTTT.

The J gene is TRBJ2-5, the V gene TRBV23-1; perhaps TRBD1 as D (6 bases). TRBV23-1 falls under the ORF class, with uncertain function. V was pared by 8 bases and J by 5 bases, with 15 bases between. This CDR3 has 13 residues. The CDR3 region is CASGNRARETQYF. CDR3 coding DNA: TGCGCCAGCGGCAACAGGGCCAGGGAGACCCAGTACTTC.

This sequence joins TRBV5-6 and TRBJ2-7; 11 bases fit TRBD1. The CDR3 loop spans 14 amino acids. Trimming cost V 2 bases and J 7 bases; bases outside gene matches: 5. CDR1 is SGHDT and CDR2 is YYEEEE in the germline V gene. For the CDR3, the DNA is TGTGCCAGCAGCTTAGGGACAGGGGGGGGTGAGCAGTACTTC. Its translation is CASSLGTGGGEQYF.

The chain employs TRBV5-1 and TRBJ1-5; unclear D gene. V was clipped by 0 bases and J by 1 base, with 5 bases between them. CDR3 size: 14 residues. Germline V CDR1 and CDR2: SGHRS, YFSETQ. CDR3 amino acids: CASSLGQSNQPQHF. The CDR3 DNA reads TGCGCCAGCAGCTTGGGACAAAGCAATCAGCCCCAGCATTTT.

The chain links TRBV19 to TRBJ2-2; TRBD2 matches 15 bases. Germline V CDR1 and CDR2: LNHDA, SQIVND (reference sequence). The CDR3 extends over 17 amino acids. V shed 4 bases, J shed 4 bases, and the junction held 4 bases outside the gene matches. The CDR3 bases are TGTGCCAGTAGTAGGACTAGCGGGAGGGTACTCACCGGGGAGCTGTTTTTT. Translation: CASSRTSGRVLTGELFF.

This sequence joins TRBV7-6 and TRBJ2-1; D is ambiguous. V lost 1 base and J 5 bases, leaving 3 bases between the germline ends. The CDR3 totals 12 residues. Germline CDR1 SGHVS, CDR2 FNYEAQ. CDR3 amino acids: CASSLGDNEQFF. DNA for the CDR3: TGTGCCAGCAGCTTAGGGGACAATGAGCAGTTCTTC.

The rearrangement links TRBV13 to TRBJ1-1; the D is unclear. V was trimmed by 2 bases and J by 3 bases, leaving 10 bases between them. The CDR3 length is 14 residues. CDR1 PRHDT and CDR2 FYEKMQ come from the germline V gene (reference sequence). The CDR3 sequence: CASSLTRRDTEAFF. The CDR3 DNA is TGTGCCAGCAGCTTAACCCGACGGGACACTGAAGCTTTCTTT.

The chain has TRBV6-1 and TRBJ2-1; D not resolved. This CDR3 region has 15 residues. Trimming took off 7 bases at V and 3 bases at J, with 16 bases between the two ends. Germline-derived CDR1 and CDR2 are MNHNS and SASEGT. For the CDR3, the DNA is TGTGCCAGCACCTACCGGACGCTTAACTACAATGAGCAGTTCTTC. Its translation is CASTYRTLNYNEQFF.

The chain links TRBV7-9 to TRBJ1-6; D remains ambiguous. The germline gives CDR1 SEHNR, CDR2 FQNEAQ (reference sequence). The CDR3 extends over 14 amino acids. Trimming pared 1 base from V and 5 bases from J, leaving 6 bases between. Here the CDR3 DNA reads TGTGCCAGCAGCTTAGGACTGGATAATTCACCCCTCCACTTT. Its translation is CASSLGLDNSPLHF. The full variable domain, with the rest looked up from reference TRBV7-9 and TRBJ1-6, is DTGVSQNPRHKITKRGQNVTFRCDPISEHNRLYWYRQTLGQGPEFLTYFQNEAQLEKSRLLSDRFSAERPKGSFSTLEIQRTEQGDSAMYLCASSLGLDNSPLHFGNGTRLTVT.

This sequence joins TRBV6-1 and TRBJ1-4; 10 bases are shared with TRBD1. V was clipped by 8 bases and J by 13 bases; unmatched bases: 16. In germline, CDR1 is MNHNS, CDR2 SASEGT. This CDR3 has 15 amino acids. CDR3 nucleotides: TGTGCCAGCGGCCCGACCGGGACAGGGGCGAAGGCACTGTTTTTT. Translation gives CASGPTGTGAKALFF.

This rearrangement joins TRBV4-2 to TRBJ1-6; D not certain. CDR3 size: 14 residues. Trimming took 4 bases from V and 6 from J, leaving 10 bases between them. Germline V gene lookup returns CDR1 LGHNA and CDR2 YNFKEQ. The CDR3 DNA sequence: TGTGCCAGCAGCCCACGGATGGCTAATTCACCCCTCCACTTT. It is translated as CASSPRMANSPLHF.

The rearrangement uses TRBV27 and TRBJ2-3, with TRBD2 matching over 9 bases. Germline CDR1 and CDR2: MNHEY and SMNVEV (reference sequence). The CDR3 extends over 16 amino acids. J lost 4 bases, V lost 6 bases, and 11 bases had no gene match. The DNA of the CDR3 is TGTGCCAGCAGCTCCCTAAGTAGCGGGAGTGCAGATACGCAGTATTTT. Its protein product is CASSSLSSGSADTQYF.

The chain carries TRBV19 and TRBJ1-1; D not resolved. The V gene's germline CDR1 is LNHDA and CDR2 SQIVND (reference sequence). CDR3 length: 17 residues. The ends were cut back, 2 bases at V and 5 bases at J, with 21 bases in the middle. CDR3 DNA: TGTGCCAGTAGTATATCCCATCAAGGGCGGGCCGGGACTGAAGCTTTCTTT. Its protein is CASSISHQGRAGTEAFF.

V is TRBV29-1 and J is TRBJ1-2, with D uncertain. The CDR3 is 12 amino acids. Germline V CDR1 and CDR2: SQVTM, ANQGSEA. Trimming cost V 2 bases and J 5 bases, with 9 bases left between them. The CDR3 protein is CSVETPVYGYTF. The CDR3 coding sequence is TGCAGCGTTGAAACACCCGTTTATGGCTACACCTTC.

Judged by abundance, this clone is medium-sized. The chain uses TRBV19 and TRBJ2-2; TRBD1 is a possible D gene (6 bases). The CDR3 covers 16 residues. Germline CDR1 and CDR2: LNHDA and SQIVND (reference sequence). V lost 2 bases to trimming and J lost 2 bases, with 12 bases between them. The CDR3 coding sequence is TGTGCCAGTAGTATATCATGGGGGCTCAACACCGGGGAGCTGTTTTTT. Protein: CASSISWGLNTGELFF.

The chain employs TRBV5-6 and TRBJ2-5; D perhaps matches TRBD2 (6 bases). The CDR3 runs 14 residues. V lost 3 bases and J lost 4, with 13 bases in between. The germline gives CDR1 SGHDT, CDR2 YYEEEE. CDR3 sequence: CASSWRGERETQYF. Here the CDR3 DNA reads TGTGCCAGCAGCTGGCGGGGAGAACGAGAGACCCAGTACTTC.

This chain links TRBV5-1 with TRBJ2-5; D may be TRBD1 (7 bases). The germline V and J ends were trimmed by 2 bases and 5 bases, with 16 bases remaining between them. Germline lookup yields CDR1 SGHRS and CDR2 YFSETQ. The CDR3 covers 15 residues. This chain's CDR3 is CASSLRQGGGETQYF. CDR3 DNA: TGCGCCAGCAGCTTAAGACAGGGCGGAGGGGAGACCCAGTACTTC.

This clone was observed a handful of times. The V and J genes are TRBV5-1 and TRBJ1-2; 7 nucleotides line up with TRBD1. The CDR3 runs to 13 residues. The junction had 3 bases not matched to a gene; V was cut back by 0 bases and J by 7 bases. Germline values: CDR1 SGHRS, CDR2 YFSETQ. CDR3 protein: CASSLEGASGYTF. As DNA, the CDR3 is TGCGCCAGCAGCTTGGAGGGGGCGAGTGGCTACACCTTC.

This rearrangement joins TRBV10-2 to TRBJ1-2, with 7 nucleotides matching TRBD1. Germline V gene lookup returns CDR1 WSHSY and CDR2 SAAADI. V trimming: 5 bases; J trimming: 5 bases; junction bases outside the gene matches: 5. The CDR3 runs 13 residues. The chain's CDR3 is CASSTGAWYGYTF. CDR3 bases: TGCGCCAGCAGTACAGGGGCCTGGTATGGCTACACCTTC.

The chain is built from TRBV15 and TRBJ2-1; D is unresolved. From germline, CDR1 is LNHNV and CDR2 YYDKDF (reference sequence). The CDR3 spans 14 residues. V was clipped by 4 bases and J by 6 bases, with 13 bases between them. The chain's CDR3 is CATSMGPWGNEQFF. The DNA of the CDR3 is TGTGCCACCAGCATGGGTCCCTGGGGCAATGAGCAGTTCTTC.

V usage is TRBV5-6 and J usage is TRBJ2-5; the D is unclear. Trimming removed 0 bases at V and 7 bases at J, with 7 bases between. CDR3 length: 12 residues. CDR1 is SGHDT, CDR2 YYEEEE, per germline. CDR3 protein: CASSLDPRTQYF. The CDR3 region has the DNA TGTGCCAGCAGCTTGGATCCCCGGACCCAGTACTTC.

The rearrangement uses TRBV18 and TRBJ2-7, with D possibly matching TRBD2 (6 bases). The CDR3 extends over 15 amino acids. CDR1 is KGHSH, CDR2 LQKENI, per germline. V was trimmed by 1 base and J by 6 bases, leaving 16 bases between them. This chain's CDR3 is CASSPRLVSSIEQYF. The DNA for the CDR3 is TGTGCCAGCTCACCACGACTAGTCTCTTCTATCGAGCAGTACTTC.

The V call is TRBV10-1, the J call TRBJ1-1; a weak D match, TRBD1 (5 bases). CDR1 WNHNN and CDR2 SYGVQD come from the germline V gene (reference sequence). The CDR3 length is 18 residues. Trimming removed 2 bases from V and 0 bases from J, with 19 bases in between. CDR3 sequence: CASSEGHPPLFMNTEAFF. CDR3 in DNA: TGCGCCAGCAGTGAGGGACACCCGCCCCTCTTCATGAACACTGAAGCTTTCTTT.

This chain joins TRBV27 and TRBJ1-3, with D maybe TRBD1 (5 bases). V was trimmed by 0 bases and J by 7 bases, leaving 13 bases between them. Germline loops: CDR1 MNHEY, CDR2 SMNVEV (reference sequence). There are 15 residues in the CDR3. CDR3 nucleotide sequence: TGTGCCAGCAGTTTATCTGGCAGGGCTCTCAACACCATATATTTT. It is translated as CASSLSGRALNTIYF.

CDR3 nucleotide sequence: TGCGCCAGCAGCTTACAGGGTGGGGTCGGTTCACCCCTCCACTTT. Protein product: CASSLQGGVGSPLHF. This sequence joins TRBV5-1 and TRBJ1-6; possibly TRBD1 for D (6 bases). CDR1 and CDR2 from the germline V gene are SGHRS and YFSETQ. The CDR3 consists of 15 residues. V was cut by 2 bases and J by 9 bases, with 15 bases left in between.